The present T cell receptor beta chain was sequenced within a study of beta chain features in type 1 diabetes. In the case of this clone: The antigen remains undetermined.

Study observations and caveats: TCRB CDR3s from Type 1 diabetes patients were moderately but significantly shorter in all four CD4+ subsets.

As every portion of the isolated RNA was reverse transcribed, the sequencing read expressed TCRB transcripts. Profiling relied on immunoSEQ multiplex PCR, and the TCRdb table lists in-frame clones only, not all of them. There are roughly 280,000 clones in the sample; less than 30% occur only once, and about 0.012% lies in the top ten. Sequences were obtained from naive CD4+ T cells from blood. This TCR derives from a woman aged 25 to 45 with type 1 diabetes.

CDR3 sequence (DNA): TGCGCCAGCAGCCAAGTTTTCGGCGGGGCTAGCGGGAAGGTCGAGCAGTACTTC. This translates into CASSQVFGGASGKVEQYF. The chain employs TRBV4-1 and TRBJ2-7; 9 nucleotides align to TRBD2. The V gene's germline CDR1 is MGHRA and CDR2 YSYEKL. The ends lost 1 base at V and 6 bases at J; junction bases unmatched: 16. The CDR3 runs to 18 residues.